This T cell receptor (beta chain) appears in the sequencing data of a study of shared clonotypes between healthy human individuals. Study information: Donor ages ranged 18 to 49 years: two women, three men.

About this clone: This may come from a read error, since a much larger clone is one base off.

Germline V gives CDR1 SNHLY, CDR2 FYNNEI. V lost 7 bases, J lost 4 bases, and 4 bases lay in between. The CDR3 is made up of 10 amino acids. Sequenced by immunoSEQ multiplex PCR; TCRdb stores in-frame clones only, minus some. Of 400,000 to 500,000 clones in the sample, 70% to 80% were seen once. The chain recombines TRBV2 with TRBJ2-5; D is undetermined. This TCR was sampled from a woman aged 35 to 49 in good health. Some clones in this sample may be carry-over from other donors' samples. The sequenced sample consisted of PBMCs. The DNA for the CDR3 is TGTGCCAGCATGGCAGAGACCCAGTACTTC. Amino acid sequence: CASMAETQYF.